These 22 T cell receptor beta chains were sequenced from one sample in a study of blood T cells in healthy people across ages. Sample-barcoded 5' priming and a J-beta primer mix drove a second PCR of 7 to 11 cycles. TCRdb re-called the 5' RACE reads through MiXCR, storing one row per CDR3 protein. The sample holds around 1,500,000 distinct CDR3 sequences; approximately 28% are singletons and the top ten take about 7.7%. Sequencing was carried out using blood. These TCRs come from a woman in her 30s in good health.

On this clonotype itself: This clone may be a read error of a much larger clone one base away. The chain uses TRBV5-1 and TRBJ2-6; TRBD2 might be the D (5 bases). CDR1 and CDR2 from the germline V gene are SGHRS and YFSETQ. This CDR3 spans 17 amino acids. V lost 4 bases to trimming and J lost 2 bases, with 16 bases between them. The CDR3 nucleotides are TGCGCCAGCAGCCGCAAGGCCCTGGGAGCTGGGGCCAACGTCCTGACTTTC. Amino acids: CASSRKALGAGANVLTF. The whole variable domain, filled in from reference TRBV5-1 and TRBJ2-6, reads KAGVTQTPRYLIKTRGQQVTLSCSPISGHRSVSWYQQTPGQGLQFLFEYFSETQRNKGNFPGRFSGRQFSNSRSEMNVSTLELGDSALYLCASSRKALGAGANVLTFGAGSRLTVL.

This chain links TRBV7-2 with TRBJ2-1, with 8 bases matching TRBD2. Looked up from germline, CDR1 is SGHTA and CDR2 is FQGNSA. After removal of 6 bases from V and 6 bases from J, the junction contained 10 bases not matched to a gene. The CDR3 runs 15 residues. The CDR3 reads CTSRAAGGGGNEQFF. The CDR3 nucleotides read TGTACCAGCAGGGCCGCGGGGGGCGGTGGCAATGAGCAGTTCTTC.

J is TRBJ2-3 and V is TRBV2; D is uncertain. The CDR3 runs 15 residues. The germline V gene encodes CDR1 SNHLY and CDR2 FYNNEI. V lost 8 bases and J lost 0, with 15 bases in between. Here the CDR3 DNA reads TGTGCCAGCTCTCAAGGGTTCGGTAGCACAGATACGCAGTATTTT. Protein product: CASSQGFGSTDTQYF.

In its sample, this clonotype was seen many times. V gene TRBV6-5 combines with J gene TRBJ2-1; D not certain. CDR3 length: 14 residues. CDR1 and CDR2 (germline): MNHEY, SVGAGI. The ends were cut back, 5 bases at V and 0 bases at J, with 8 bases in the middle. CDR3 DNA sequence: TGTGCCAGCAGTGAGGATAGCTCCTACAATGAGCAGTTCTTC. This encodes CASSEDSSYNEQFF.

The rearrangement links TRBV5-1 to TRBJ2-1; D may be TRBD1 (6 bases). The V and J ends lost 0 bases and 10 bases respectively, with 17 bases between them. There are 15 residues in the CDR3. Per germline, CDR1 SGHRS and CDR2 YFSETQ. This CDR3 reads CASSLGQGMELEQFF. CDR3 in DNA: TGCGCCAGCAGCTTGGGGCAGGGGATGGAGTTGGAGCAGTTCTTC.

The gene calls are TRBV5-1 and TRBJ1-1, with D unclear. The CDR3 consists of 15 residues. Per the germline V gene, CDR1 is SGHRS and CDR2 is YFSETQ. V gave up 2 bases and J gave up 5 bases, with 16 bases separating them. CDR3 region: CASSFISEQKTEAFF. CDR3 nucleotide sequence: TGCGCCAGCAGCTTTATATCAGAACAGAAGACTGAAGCTTTCTTT.

The genes are TRBV20-1 and TRBJ2-3; weak D call: TRBD1 (6 bases). The V and J ends lost 6 bases and 5 bases respectively, with 12 bases between them. There are 12 residues in the CDR3. The germline CDR1 and CDR2 sequences are DFQATT and SNEGSKA (reference sequence). The CDR3 bases are TGCAGTGCACCGGAACAGGGAGATACGCAGTATTTT. It specifies CSAPEQGDTQYF.

The sample holds many counts of this clonotype. The V call is TRBV20-1, the J call TRBJ2-3, with 8 bases fitting TRBD1. V lost 3 bases, J lost 6 bases, and 11 bases stayed unmatched. Per germline, CDR1 DFQATT and CDR2 SNEGSKA (reference sequence). This CDR3 spans 15 amino acids. The CDR3 DNA sequence: TGCAGTGCTAGTTACAGGGGGTCCCCTCGGGATACGCAGTATTTT. Protein product: CSASYRGSPRDTQYF.

This clonotype was picked up many times. This chain connects TRBV9 to TRBJ2-1; D may be TRBD2 (6 bases). The CDR3 consists of 12 residues. The germline gives CDR1 SGDLS, CDR2 YYNGEE. V shed 4 bases and J shed 10 bases, with 12 bases lying between them. The CDR3: CASSRTSQEQFF. In DNA, the CDR3 is TGTGCCAGCAGCCGTACTAGCCAAGAGCAGTTCTTC.

The sample holds a few counts of this clonotype. The rearrangement links TRBV10-3 to TRBJ2-5, with TRBD1 matching over 9 bases. Germline CDR1 reads ENHRY; CDR2 reads SYGVKD. V gave up 8 bases and J gave up 5 bases; unmatched junction bases: 9. The CDR3 has 14 amino acids. The CDR3 spells CAIATGGEGETQYF. The CDR3 region has the DNA TGTGCCATCGCGACAGGGGGAGAGGGCGAGACCCAGTACTTC.

This clonotype was seen many times. The chain recombines TRBV7-9 with TRBJ2-6; 10 bases are a match to TRBD1. The CDR3 is 16 amino acids. Germline V gives CDR1 SEHNR, CDR2 FQNEAQ (reference sequence). With V trimmed by 5 bases and J by 2 bases, 3 bases remained unmatched. CDR3 amino acids: CASSATGGTGANVLTF. The CDR3 coding sequence is TGTGCCAGCAGCGCGACAGGGGGCACTGGGGCCAACGTCCTGACTTTC.

This clonotype was counted ten times or more. The gene calls are TRBV29-1 and TRBJ2-1; D is undetermined. This CDR3 spans 15 amino acids. The germline CDR1 and CDR2 sequences are SQVTM and ANQGSEA. V dropped 6 bases and J dropped 5 bases, with 20 bases sitting between them. CDR3 amino acids: CSVQTEPQSDNEQFF. The CDR3 bases are TGCAGCGTCCAAACCGAACCACAATCGGACAATGAGCAGTTCTTC.

This clonotype was picked up a small number of times. The chain recombines TRBV7-9 with TRBJ1-4, with 7 bases fitting TRBD1. The CDR3 is 15 residues long. V lost 5 bases, J lost 7 bases, and 10 bases stayed unmatched. In germline, CDR1 is SEHNR, CDR2 FQNEAQ (reference sequence). The CDR3 loop reads CASSPGAGGGEKLFF. CDR3 nucleotide sequence: TGTGCCAGCAGCCCTGGGGCAGGGGGAGGTGAAAAACTGTTTTTT. The full variable domain, with the rest looked up from reference TRBV7-9 and TRBJ1-4, is DTGVSQNPRHKITKRGQNVTFRCDPISEHNRLYWYRQTLGQGPEFLTYFQNEAQLEKSRLLSDRFSAERPKGSFSTLEIQRTEQGDSAMYLCASSPGAGGGEKLFFGSGTQLSVL.

The chain is built from TRBV28 and TRBJ2-1, with 9 bases lining up with TRBD2. Germline V CDR1 and CDR2: MDHEN, SYDVKM. With 10 bases clipped from V and 4 bases from J, the junction kept 8 bases outside the gene matches. CDR3 length: 14 residues. CDR3 protein: CATNSGGGYNEQFF. CDR3 in DNA: TGTGCCACCAATAGCGGGGGTGGTTACAATGAGCAGTTCTTC.

This chain links TRBV20-1 with TRBJ2-5, with D perhaps matching TRBD1 (5 bases). The V and J ends lost 1 base and 3 bases respectively, with 9 bases between them. This CDR3 has 13 residues. Germline CDR1 DFQATT, CDR2 SNEGSKA (reference sequence). The CDR3 sequence: CSARGGPEETQYF. Written as DNA, the CDR3 is TGCAGTGCTAGAGGGGGCCCGGAAGAGACCCAGTACTTC.

Notes on this clonotype: Just one base apart from a much larger clone, this may be a read error. The genes are TRBV7-2 and TRBJ2-4, with a possible D match to TRBD2 (6 bases). TRBJ2-7 matches the DNA end more closely, so the J call is doubtful. CDR3 length: 13 amino acids. Germline V gene data show CDR1 as SGHTA and CDR2 as FQGNSA. Here the CDR3 reads CASNLGREYEQYF. DNA for the CDR3: TGTGCCAGCAACTTAGGGCGGGAATACGAGCAGTACTTC.

V usage is TRBV29-1 and J usage is TRBJ2-1, with D perhaps TRBD2 (6 bases). Judging by the DNA end, TRBJ2-7 fits better; the J call may be wrong. Germline CDR1 is SQVTM and CDR2 is ANQGSEA. This CDR3 has 16 amino acids. The CDR3 nucleotides read TGCAGCGTTGAAGGGGGCGGGCTAGCGCTCCTCAATGAGCAGTACTTC. Translated: CSVEGGGLALLNEQYF.

This clonotype was seen a few times. The V call is TRBV7-9, the J call TRBJ2-1; TRBD1 agrees at 7 bases. The CDR3 contains 14 residues. Germline V gives CDR1 SEHNR, CDR2 FQNEAQ (reference sequence). V shed 8 bases and J 8 bases; nucleotides not matched to a gene: 12. CDR3 nucleotide sequence: TGTGCCAGCGTTAGACAGGGTCTTATGCATGAGCAGTTCTTC. Its protein product is CASVRQGLMHEQFF.

This clonotype was counted only a few times. CDR3 coding DNA: TGTGCCAGCAGCCAAGCCTGGGGGACTAGCGCATACAATGAGCAGTTCTTC. This encodes CASSQAWGTSAYNEQFF. V and J are TRBV3-1 and TRBJ2-1, with 10 bases identical to TRBD2. The V and J ends lost 1 base and 4 bases, in that order; junction bases with no gene match: 7. CDR1 is LGHDT and CDR2 is YNNKEL in the germline V gene (reference sequence). The CDR3 spans 17 residues.

The rearrangement uses TRBV28 and TRBJ2-4, with D perhaps being TRBD1 or TRBD2 (5 bases each). The J call is in doubt because the DNA end fits TRBJ2-7 better. Germline CDR1 MDHEN, CDR2 SYDVKM. The CDR3 loop spans 15 amino acids. The CDR3 region is CASSRPRDGTYEQYF. CDR3 nucleotide sequence: TGTGCCAGCAGTAGACCCCGGGACGGCACCTACGAGCAGTACTTC.

The V and J genes are TRBV20-1 and TRBJ2-1; 7 bases fit TRBD1. V shed 1 base and J 0 bases; nucleotides not matched to a gene: 6. The CDR3 has 16 residues. CDR1 and CDR2 from the germline V gene are DFQATT and SNEGSKA (reference sequence). The CDR3 protein is CSARGQGVGSYNEQFF. The CDR3 DNA follows: TGCAGTGCTAGAGGACAGGGAGTAGGCTCCTACAATGAGCAGTTCTTC.

The genes are TRBV6-6 and TRBJ2-3, with D maybe TRBD2 (6 bases). Germline-derived CDR1 and CDR2 are MNHNY and SVGAGI (reference sequence). This CDR3 is built from 14 residues. V gave up 7 bases and J gave up 3 bases, with 14 bases separating them. CDR3 region: CASTREGRTDTQYF. CDR3 DNA sequence: TGTGCCAGCACTAGGGAAGGGAGGACAGATACGCAGTATTTT.